A selection of T cell receptor beta chains follows, all from one sample in a study of T cell responses to AZD1222 COVID-19 vaccine. Libraries were prepared by immunoSEQ multiplex PCR; TCRdb keeps only in-frame clonotypes and omits some of them. The sample gives around 96,000 clones, 85% to 95% of which show up once; roughly 12% is in the top ten. The sequencing used peripheral blood, collected 28 days after the second AZD1222 dose. These receptors came from an adult who received the AZD1222 COVID-19 vaccine. The CDR3 runs from the conserved cysteine through the conserved F or W. Fields, in order: clone size, CDR3 length, J gene, V gene, D gene, CDR3 DNA, CDR3 protein. The D gene is left open where the match is weak. Expanded clones are given a class, and other clones once, few, many or no size at all.

abundance: -; len: 15; j_gene: TRBJ1-4; v_gene: TRBV9; d_gene: -; CDR3nt: TGTGCCAGCAGCGACGCCTCGACAATAGGGGAAAAACTGTTTTTT; CDR3aa: CASSDASTIGEKLFF
abundance: -; len: 16; j_gene: TRBJ2-1; v_gene: TRBV11-1; d_gene: -; CDR3nt: TGTGCCAGCAGCCTTCGATCGCGGTTGCAATACAATGAGCAGTTCTTC; CDR3aa: CASSLRSRLQYNEQFF
abundance: -; len: 15; j_gene: TRBJ2-3; v_gene: TRBV11-3; d_gene: TRBD1; CDR3nt: TGTGCCAGCAGCCGCGCCACAAGACAGGGCTCCGAGCAGTATTTT; CDR3aa: CASSRATRQGSEQYF
abundance: -; len: 14; j_gene: TRBJ1-2; v_gene: TRBV27; d_gene: TRBD1; CDR3nt: TGTGCCAGCAGGCACAGGGACAGGGAGGATGGCTACACCTTC; CDR3aa: CASRHRDREDGYTF
abundance: -; len: 15; j_gene: TRBJ2-1; v_gene: TRBV19; d_gene: TRBD2; CDR3nt: TGTGCCAGTACCTTACTGGGACTAGCGGGAGGGGAGCAGTTCTTC; CDR3aa: CASTLLGLAGGEQFF
abundance: -; len: 19; j_gene: TRBJ1-3; v_gene: TRBV13; d_gene: -; CDR3nt: TGTGCCAGCAGCTTAGTTGGGGAGATCGAGGGGCAGTGGAGAAACACCATATATTTT; CDR3aa: CASSLVGEIEGQWRNTIYF
abundance: -; len: 14; j_gene: TRBJ1-5; v_gene: TRBV28; d_gene: -; CDR3nt: TGTGCCAGCACTGCCTACTGGAGCAATCAGCCCCAGCATTTT; CDR3aa: CASTAYWSNQPQHF
abundance: -; len: 16; j_gene: TRBJ2-7; v_gene: TRBV9; d_gene: -; CDR3nt: TGTGCCAGCAGCCTCGGCCGGGTCCTGGGATCCTACGAGCAGTACTTC; CDR3aa: CASSLGRVLGSYEQYF
abundance: -; len: 16; j_gene: TRBJ1-6; v_gene: TRBV5-6; d_gene: -; CDR3nt: TGTGCCAGCAGCTTCCAATCGCGATTAAATAATTCACCCCTCCACTTT; CDR3aa: CASSFQSRLNNSPLHF
abundance: once; len: 14; j_gene: TRBJ1-2; v_gene: TRBV5-4; d_gene: -; CDR3nt: TGTGCCAGCAGCTTGGATTGGGGAGGCTATGGCTACACCTTC; CDR3aa: CASSLDWGGYGYTF
abundance: -; len: 16; j_gene: TRBJ2-1; v_gene: TRBV10-3; d_gene: -; CDR3nt: TGTGCCATCAGCGACCCTCTAGCGAAAAAATACAATGAGCAGTTCTTC; CDR3aa: CAISDPLAKKYNEQFF
abundance: -; len: 14; j_gene: TRBJ1-1; v_gene: TRBV10-1; d_gene: -; CDR3nt: TGCGCCAGCAGTGAGTCTTATATGAACACTGAAGCTTTCTTT; CDR3aa: CASSESYMNTEAFF
abundance: -; len: 12; j_gene: TRBJ1-2; v_gene: TRBV28; d_gene: -; CDR3nt: TGTGCCAGCAGTCTCAGGAGTTATGGCTACACCTTC; CDR3aa: CASSLRSYGYTF
abundance: -; len: 13; j_gene: TRBJ1-1; v_gene: TRBV10-1; d_gene: -; CDR3nt: TGCGCCAGCAGTGATGGGGGGATCCCTGAAGCTTTCTTT; CDR3aa: CASSDGGIPEAFF
abundance: -; len: 13; j_gene: TRBJ1-3; v_gene: TRBV28; d_gene: -; CDR3nt: TGTGCCAGTAGGTTAGGGACTGGAAACACCATATATTTT; CDR3aa: CASRLGTGNTIYF
abundance: -; len: 14; j_gene: TRBJ2-7; v_gene: TRBV6-5; d_gene: -; CDR3nt: TGTGCCACCTCCTTTTACAGCTCGACCTACGAGCAGTACTTC; CDR3aa: CATSFYSSTYEQYF
abundance: -; len: 15; j_gene: TRBJ1-5; v_gene: TRBV6-5; d_gene: -; CDR3nt: TGTGCCAGCAGAAAGGATGCAGGGGCAAATCAGCCCCAGCATTTT; CDR3aa: CASRKDAGANQPQHF
abundance: -; len: 14; j_gene: TRBJ1-6; v_gene: TRBV6-1; d_gene: -; CDR3nt: TGTGCCAGCAGTGAAGTAGGGGGGAATTCACCCCTCCACTTT; CDR3aa: CASSEVGGNSPLHF
abundance: medium-sized; len: 14; j_gene: TRBJ1-1; v_gene: TRBV6-5; d_gene: TRBD1; CDR3nt: TGTGCCAGCACCCCGGGACAGGGTGGCACTGAAGCTTTCTTT; CDR3aa: CASTPGQGGTEAFF
abundance: -; len: 16; j_gene: TRBJ2-7; v_gene: TRBV28; d_gene: -; CDR3nt: TGTGCCAGCATCCCCTCCACGGGGAGGTCCGACTACGAGCAGTACTTC; CDR3aa: CASIPSTGRSDYEQYF
abundance: -; len: 15; j_gene: TRBJ1-5; v_gene: TRBV19; d_gene: -; CDR3nt: TGTGCCAGTAGGGCAGCTAGGGGTAGCAATCAGCCCCAGCATTTT; CDR3aa: CASRAARGSNQPQHF
abundance: -; len: 10; j_gene: TRBJ2-1; v_gene: TRBV20-1; d_gene: -; CDR3nt: TGCAGTGCCCTATACAATGAGCAGTTCTTC; CDR3aa: CSALYNEQFF
abundance: -; len: 14; j_gene: TRBJ1-1; v_gene: TRBV28; d_gene: TRBD1; CDR3nt: TGTGCCAGCAGTTCCGACAGGGATGACACTGAAGCTTTCTTT; CDR3aa: CASSSDRDDTEAFF
abundance: -; len: 17; j_gene: TRBJ2-3; v_gene: TRBV28; d_gene: TRBD2; CDR3nt: TGTGCCAGCAGTTTCAGTTATGGACTAGCGGGAGTAGATACGCAGTATTTT; CDR3aa: CASSFSYGLAGVDTQYF
abundance: -; len: 16; j_gene: TRBJ2-5; v_gene: TRBV19; d_gene: TRBD1; CDR3nt: TGTGCCAGTAGCCCCTGGGATGGGACAGATCAAGAGACCCAGTACTTC; CDR3aa: CASSPWDGTDQETQYF
abundance: -; len: 14; j_gene: TRBJ2-2; v_gene: TRBV15; d_gene: -; CDR3nt: TGTGCCACCAGCCCTCAGGGTTGGACCGGGGAGCTGTTTTTT; CDR3aa: CATSPQGWTGELFF
abundance: -; len: 14; j_gene: TRBJ2-7; v_gene: TRBV28; d_gene: -; CDR3nt: TGTGCCAGCCGAACGACTTACAGCCTCTACGAGCAGTACTTC; CDR3aa: CASRTTYSLYEQYF
abundance: -; len: 15; j_gene: TRBJ1-6; v_gene: TRBV28; d_gene: TRBD1; CDR3nt: TGTGCCAGCAGTGAAGGACAGGGAGGTAATTCACCCCTCCACTTT; CDR3aa: CASSEGQGGNSPLHF
abundance: -; len: 16; j_gene: TRBJ1-2; v_gene: TRBV9; d_gene: -; CDR3nt: TGTGCCAGCAGCTCCAGTGGGAGGACGGCGGGGTATGGCTACACCTTC; CDR3aa: CASSSSGRTAGYGYTF
abundance: -; len: 17; j_gene: TRBJ2-5; v_gene: TRBV24-1; d_gene: TRBD2; CDR3nt: TGTGCCACCAGTGATGCAAGACTAGCGGGAGGAGGAGAGACCCAGTACTTC; CDR3aa: CATSDARLAGGGETQYF
abundance: -; len: 11; j_gene: TRBJ2-7; v_gene: TRBV2; d_gene: -; CDR3nt: TGTGCCAGCAGATTGAACTACGAGCAGTACTTC; CDR3aa: CASRLNYEQYF
abundance: -; len: 14; j_gene: TRBJ1-1; v_gene: TRBV5-1; d_gene: -; CDR3nt: TGCGCCAGCAGCTCGGGTCCTAGGAACACTGAAGCTTTCTTT; CDR3aa: CASSSGPRNTEAFF
abundance: -; len: 14; j_gene: TRBJ1-4; v_gene: TRBV7-2; d_gene: -; CDR3nt: TGTGCCAGCAGCTTAGTTGGGCTGGAGGGAAAACTGTTTTTT; CDR3aa: CASSLVGLEGKLFF
abundance: once; len: 15; j_gene: TRBJ1-2; v_gene: TRBV5-6; d_gene: -; CDR3nt: TGTGCCAGCAGGGGGAGGGGGAAGACCTCTTATGGCTACACCTTC; CDR3aa: CASRGRGKTSYGYTF
abundance: -; len: 14; j_gene: TRBJ2-5; v_gene: TRBV28; d_gene: -; CDR3nt: TGTGCCAGCAGTCCCCTGACACTAGAAGAGACCCAGTACTTC; CDR3aa: CASSPLTLEETQYF
abundance: -; len: 14; j_gene: TRBJ1-2; v_gene: TRBV10-3; d_gene: -; CDR3nt: TGTGCCATCAGTGAAGGGGTTATTAACTATGGCTACACCTTC; CDR3aa: CAISEGVINYGYTF
abundance: -; len: 16; j_gene: TRBJ2-7; v_gene: TRBV3-1/TRBV3-2; d_gene: TRBD2; CDR3nt: TGTGCCAGCAGCCAAGATCAGGGTCTAGCGGGAGCCGAGCAGTACTTC; CDR3aa: CASSQDQGLAGAEQYF
abundance: -; len: 12; j_gene: TRBJ1-1; v_gene: TRBV18; d_gene: -; CDR3nt: TGTGCCAGCTCAAGCGCTTACACTGAAGCTTTCTTT; CDR3aa: CASSSAYTEAFF
abundance: -; len: 14; j_gene: TRBJ2-5; v_gene: TRBV9; d_gene: -; CDR3nt: TGTGCCAGCAGCGTACGTTGGTTTGAAGAGACCCAGTACTTC; CDR3aa: CASSVRWFEETQYF
abundance: -; len: 15; j_gene: TRBJ2-4; v_gene: TRBV27; d_gene: TRBD1; CDR3nt: TGTGCCAGCAGTGTCCGACAGGGTGTGAAAAACATTCAGTACTTC; CDR3aa: CASSVRQGVKNIQYF
abundance: -; len: 14; j_gene: TRBJ1-1; v_gene: TRBV15; d_gene: -; CDR3nt: TGTGCCACCAGCAGAGCCAGGAGGGGCACTGAAGCTTTCTTT; CDR3aa: CATSRARRGTEAFF
abundance: -; len: 13; j_gene: TRBJ1-4; v_gene: TRBV2; d_gene: -; CDR3nt: TGTGCCAGCAGAGCGGAAAATGGGGAAAAACTGTTTTTT; CDR3aa: CASRAENGEKLFF
abundance: -; len: 14; j_gene: TRBJ1-4; v_gene: TRBV5-4; d_gene: -; CDR3nt: TGTGCCAGCAGCCCGGGGGGGTCGAATGAAAAACTGTTTTTT; CDR3aa: CASSPGGSNEKLFF
abundance: once; len: 15; j_gene: TRBJ2-1; v_gene: TRBV5-4; d_gene: TRBD2; CDR3nt: TGTGCCAGCAGCTTAGGCGGGAGGATGAGCAATGAGCAGTTCTTC; CDR3aa: CASSLGGRMSNEQFF
abundance: -; len: 13; j_gene: TRBJ2-7; v_gene: TRBV7-3; d_gene: -; CDR3nt: TGTGCCAGCAGCTTAGGCCCCGGCTACGAGCAGTACTTC; CDR3aa: CASSLGPGYEQYF
abundance: -; len: 14; j_gene: TRBJ2-2; v_gene: TRBV7-6; d_gene: TRBD2; CDR3nt: TGTGCCAGCAAGTCTAGCGGGAACACCGGGGAGCTGTTTTTT; CDR3aa: CASKSSGNTGELFF
abundance: -; len: 14; j_gene: TRBJ1-2; v_gene: TRBV5-4; d_gene: -; CDR3nt: TGTGCCAGCAGCTCCGAGGGGGGATACTATGGCTACACCTTC; CDR3aa: CASSSEGGYYGYTF
abundance: -; len: 15; j_gene: TRBJ1-5; v_gene: TRBV23-1; d_gene: -; CDR3nt: TGCGCCAGCAGTAAAAGGACACTGGGGAATCAGCCCCAGCATTTT; CDR3aa: CASSKRTLGNQPQHF
abundance: -; len: 13; j_gene: TRBJ2-7; v_gene: TRBV13; d_gene: TRBD2; CDR3nt: TGTGCCAGCAGCGGGAGGGACGTCGACGAGCAGTACTTC; CDR3aa: CASSGRDVDEQYF
abundance: -; len: 15; j_gene: TRBJ1-5; v_gene: TRBV6-5; d_gene: -; CDR3nt: TGTGCCAGCAGTAGACAAAAGGGTGCCAATCAGCCCCAGCATTTT; CDR3aa: CASSRQKGANQPQHF
abundance: -; len: 12; j_gene: TRBJ1-2; v_gene: TRBV6-5; d_gene: -; CDR3nt: TGTGCCAGCAGCTACGCCGGGAGGGGCTACACCTTC; CDR3aa: CASSYAGRGYTF
abundance: -; len: 17; j_gene: TRBJ2-7; v_gene: TRBV11-2; d_gene: -; CDR3nt: TGTGCCAGCAGCCGAAAGGGTGGGAATTTAGGGTCCTACGAGCAGTACTTC; CDR3aa: CASSRKGGNLGSYEQYF
abundance: once; len: 15; j_gene: TRBJ1-2; v_gene: TRBV27; d_gene: TRBD1; CDR3nt: TGTGCCAGCACTCATCGAACAGGGGGGAACTATGGCTACACCTTC; CDR3aa: CASTHRTGGNYGYTF
abundance: -; len: 17; j_gene: TRBJ2-5; v_gene: TRBV7-7; d_gene: -; CDR3nt: TGTGCTAGCACAGCTTTCGGACGGGCAGCGCGAGAAGAGACCCAGTACTTC; CDR3aa: CASTAFGRAAREETQYF
abundance: -; len: 12; j_gene: TRBJ2-1; v_gene: TRBV28; d_gene: -; CDR3nt: TGTGCCAGCAGTTCAAGTCTTGATGAGCAGTTCTTC; CDR3aa: CASSSSLDEQFF
abundance: -; len: 17; j_gene: TRBJ2-1; v_gene: TRBV2; d_gene: TRBD2; CDR3nt: TGTGCCAGCAGTGAAGCGCCCGCCAGCGGGGGTAACAATGAGCAGTTCTTC; CDR3aa: CASSEAPASGGNNEQFF
abundance: -; len: 15; j_gene: TRBJ1-5; v_gene: TRBV28; d_gene: -; CDR3nt: TGTGCCAGCCTGCCCCAGGGTTACGAGAATCAGCCCCAGCATTTT; CDR3aa: CASLPQGYENQPQHF
abundance: -; len: 15; j_gene: TRBJ2-1; v_gene: TRBV6-2/TRBV6-3; d_gene: TRBD1; CDR3nt: TGTGCCAGCAGCAAAGGGACAGGGTCCTACAATGAGCAGTTCTTC; CDR3aa: CASSKGTGSYNEQFF
abundance: -; len: 15; j_gene: TRBJ2-7; v_gene: TRBV9; d_gene: -; CDR3nt: TGTGCCAGCAGCGTTGAAGACGTGCGGTCCTACGAGCAGTACTTC; CDR3aa: CASSVEDVRSYEQYF
abundance: -; len: 14; j_gene: TRBJ1-2; v_gene: TRBV19; d_gene: -; CDR3nt: TGTGCCAGTAGTATAGTTGGGGGCTTGCGTGGCTACACCTTC; CDR3aa: CASSIVGGLRGYTF